These 20 T cell receptor beta chains came from one sample sequenced in a study of human T cells and chemical hapten exposure. The time point: patch test 1, 2 weeks after DPC sensitization. Treatment: therapeutic diphenylcyclopropenone sensitization with weekly scalp DPC. TCRdb independently ran MiXCR on the RACE reads; one entry per CDR3 protein. Among fewer than 150,000 distinct CDR3 sequences listed, around 15% were seen once. The source material was whole blood, sampled in connection with sensitization to the hapten diphenylcyclopropenone (DPC). Every receptor here comes from a man younger than 35 with alopecia areata. Some clones in this sample may be carry-over from other donors' samples.

This clonotype has a count of ten or more. The rearrangement links TRBV20-1 to TRBJ2-7; no clear D gene. Germline-derived CDR1 and CDR2 are DFQATT and SNEGSKA (reference sequence). The CDR3 spans 9 residues. CDR3 nucleotide sequence: TGCGGATCCAACTACGAGCAGTACGTC. It encodes CGSNYEQYV.

The chain recombines TRBV10-3 with TRBJ2-3; D is possibly TRBD1 or TRBD2 (6 bases each). The CDR3 loop spans 15 amino acids. Germline CDR1 reads ENHRY; CDR2 reads SYGVKD. V was cut by 0 bases and J by 8 bases, with 15 bases left in between. CDR3 DNA sequence: TGTGCCATCAGTGAGTCCGGGGGCTGGGTAGGTACGCAGTATTTT. Translating it yields CAISESGGWVGTQYF.

This chain connects TRBV20-1 to TRBJ2-3, with D unresolved. The length of the CDR3 is 12 residues. The V gene lost 5 bases and the J gene lost 1 base, with 7 bases spanning the gap. Germline V lookup: CDR1 DFQATT, CDR2 SNEGSKA (reference sequence). The CDR3 spells CSAATGTDTQYF. In nucleotides, the CDR3 is TGCAGTGCTGCCACCGGCACAGATACGCAGTATTTT.

This clonotype has a handful of counts. This chain uses TRBV5-4 with TRBJ2-5; 9 nucleotides match TRBD2. The CDR3 runs 17 residues. Germline-derived CDR1 and CDR2 are SGHNT and YYREEE (reference sequence). V trimming: 4 bases; J trimming: 2 bases; junction bases outside the gene matches: 12. The CDR3, as DNA: TGTGCCAGCAGCACTAAGGGCGGGGGGGCCCAACAAGAGACCCAGTACTTC. It encodes CASSTKGGGAQQETQYF.

There are a few counts of this clonotype. V and J are TRBV7-6 and TRBJ2-7, with 7 bases lining up with TRBD1. Losses at the gene ends were 5 bases for V and 4 bases for J; bases not matched to a gene: 11. The CDR3 loop spans 15 amino acids. The germline V gene encodes CDR1 SGHVS and CDR2 FNYEAQ. The chain's CDR3 is CASSPQGQSLYEQYF. DNA for the CDR3: TGTGCCAGCAGCCCGCAGGGACAGAGCTTGTACGAGCAGTACTTC.

This clonotype turned up a few times. The chain employs TRBV9 and TRBJ1-2; no clear D. Germline assignment: CDR1 SGDLS and CDR2 YYNGEE. Trimming shortened V by 4 bases and J by 10 bases, and 14 bases separated the two germline ends. The CDR3 has 12 residues. The CDR3 is CASSLRGYFYTF. CDR3 bases: TGTGCCAGCAGCCTGAGAGGGTACTTCTACACCTTC.

This rearrangement joins TRBV18 to TRBJ1-6; no firm D call. V lost 4 bases and J lost 7, with 14 bases in between. This CDR3 contains 15 residues. Germline V gene sequence: CDR1 KGHSH, CDR2 LQKENI. The CDR3: CASSLREVTNSPLHF. The CDR3 bases are TGTGCCAGCTCACTACGTGAGGTCACAAATTCACCCCTCCACTTT. The full variable domain, completed using reference TRBV18 and TRBJ1-6, is NAGVMQNPRHLVRRRGQEARLRCSPMKGHSHVYWYRQLPEEGLKFMVYLQKENIIDESGMPKERFSAEFPKEGPSILRIQQVVRGDSAAYFCASSLREVTNSPLHFGNGTRLTVT.

This clonotype has at least ten counts. The chain couples TRBV6-5 to TRBJ1-4; D might be TRBD1 (5 bases). The CDR3 has 13 residues. V lost 7 bases to trimming and J lost 11 bases, with 17 bases between them. Germline-derived CDR1 and CDR2 are MNHEY and SVGAGI. CDR3 sequence: CASTPGRGAKLFF. The CDR3 DNA sequence: TGTGCCAGCACCCCTGGTCGGGGCGCGAAACTGTTTTTT.

The V call is TRBV3-1, the J call TRBJ2-7; D unresolved. CDR3 length: 15 residues. The V and J ends lost 0 bases and 0 bases respectively, with 9 bases between them. In germline, CDR1 is LGHDT, CDR2 YNNKEL (reference sequence). CDR3 residues: CASSQDTGHSYEQYF. CDR3 DNA: TGTGCCAGCAGCCAAGACACGGGTCACTCCTACGAGCAGTACTTC.

This clonotype was picked up a small number of times. This chain connects TRBV28 to TRBJ2-3, with D perhaps matching TRBD1 or TRBD2 (5 bases each). CDR3 length equals 13 residues. With 3 bases removed from V and 5 bases from J, the gap between germline ends came to 9 bases. Per the germline V gene, CDR1 is MDHEN and CDR2 is SYDVKM. This chain's CDR3 is CASSLQGRDTQYF. DNA for the CDR3: TGTGCCAGCAGTTTGCAGGGACGAGATACGCAGTATTTT.

This clonotype was found a few times. The rearrangement joins TRBV11-2 to TRBJ2-5, with D possibly TRBD2 on 5 matching bases. This CDR3 is built from 16 residues. Germline values: CDR1 SGHAT, CDR2 FQNNGV. The ends were cut back, 4 bases at V and 2 bases at J, with 17 bases in the middle. The CDR3 region has the DNA TGTGCCAGCAGCTCCGCGGGCAGCTTGTCTCAAGAGACCCAGTACTTC. Its translation is CASSSAGSLSQETQYF.

The CDR3 nucleotides are TGTGCCAGTAGTATAGGCAGGGATGGGTCCTACGAGCAGTACTTC. Translation gives CASSIGRDGSYEQYF. The J gene is TRBJ2-7, the V gene TRBV19, with TRBD1 as a possible D gene (5 bases). Trimming removed 1 base at V and 1 base at J, with 11 bases between. This CDR3 spans 15 amino acids. The germline V gene has CDR1 LNHDA and CDR2 SQIVND (reference sequence).

This sequence joins TRBV29-1 and TRBJ2-3; no clear D gene. CDR1 and CDR2 (germline): SQVTM, ANQGSEA. The V end was cut by 1 base, the J end by 6 bases, with 5 bases between. The CDR3 extends over 11 amino acids. The CDR3 nucleotides read TGCAGCGTTGAAGTCGGGGATACGCAGTATTTT. Translation gives CSVEVGDTQYF.

This clonotype appeared many times. The chain has TRBV6-2 or TRBV6-3 and TRBJ2-5; no firm D call. Germline values: CDR1 MNHEY, CDR2 SVGEGT. V was trimmed by 6 bases and J by 0 bases, leaving 2 bases between them. The CDR3 contains 11 residues. The CDR3 DNA reads as TGTGCCAGCAGCTACCAAGAGACCCAGTACTTC. Amino acid sequence: CASSYQETQYF.

This clonotype was picked up many times. The V gene is TRBV5-5, the J gene TRBJ2-3, with TRBD1 matching over 8 bases. The CDR3 contains 14 residues. Germline V gene sequence: CDR1 SGHKS, CDR2 YYEKEE (reference sequence). Trimming took 6 bases from V and 2 from J; bases not matched to a gene: 5. CDR3 DNA sequence: TGTGCCAGCAATCCGGGACAGGTCACAGATACGCAGTATTTT. This codes for CASNPGQVTDTQYF.

This clonotype has just a few counts. The rearrangement links TRBV7-9 to TRBJ1-6, with D possibly being TRBD1 (5 bases). The CDR3 runs 14 residues. The ends were cut back, 3 bases at V and 3 bases at J, with 6 bases in the middle. Germline-derived CDR1 and CDR2 are SEHNR and FQNEAQ (reference sequence). This CDR3 is CASSFQGYNSPLHF. DNA for the CDR3: TGTGCCAGCAGCTTTCAGGGCTATAATTCACCCCTCCACTTT. The full variable domain, rest sourced from reference TRBV7-9 and TRBJ1-6, is DTGVSQNPRHKITKRGQNVTFRCDPISEHNRLYWYRQTLGQGPEFLTYFQNEAQLEKSRLLSDRFSAERPKGSFSTLEIQRTEQGDSAMYLCASSFQGYNSPLHFGNGTRLTVT.

The chain joins TRBV9 to TRBJ2-1; the D gene is possibly TRBD2 (5 bases). V dropped 4 bases and J dropped 9 bases, with 11 bases sitting between them. This CDR3 contains 12 residues. CDR1 and CDR2 from the germline V gene are SGDLS and YYNGEE. CDR3 sequence: CASSLPAGEQFF. Written as DNA, the CDR3 is TGTGCCAGCAGCCTCCCGGCGGGTGAGCAGTTCTTC. Full variable domain (missing parts from reference TRBV9 and TRBJ2-1): DSGVTQTPKHLITATGQRVTLRCSPRSGDLSVYWYQQSLDQGLQFLIQYYNGEERAKGNILERFSAQQFPDLHSELNLSSLELGDSALYFCASSLPAGEQFFGPGTRLTVL.

This clonotype was observed at least ten times. V gene TRBV7-2 combines with J gene TRBJ2-1; TRBD1 agrees at 10 bases. This CDR3 comprises 16 residues. J lost 4 bases, V lost 5 bases, and 8 bases had no gene match. CDR1 and CDR2 (germline): SGHTA, FQGNSA. DNA for the CDR3: TGTGCCAGCAGCCAGCGACAGGGGGCGGGTTACAATGAGCAGTTCTTC. It translates to CASSQRQGAGYNEQFF.

This clonotype was seen ten or more times. The rearrangement joins TRBV20-1 to TRBJ1-2; D possibly corresponds to TRBD1 (5 bases). CDR3 length equals 16 residues. Germline values: CDR1 DFQATT, CDR2 SNEGSKA (reference sequence). V lost 2 bases to trimming and J lost 8 bases, with 24 bases between them. CDR3 amino acids: CSARPMGQELSRGYTF. In DNA, the CDR3 is TGCAGTGCTAGACCGATGGGGCAGGAACTCTCGAGAGGCTACACCTTC.

This clonotype has ten or more counts. The chain links TRBV4-2 to TRBJ1-1; D not resolved. The CDR3 covers 15 residues. CDR1 LGHNA and CDR2 YNFKEQ come from the germline V gene. The germline V and J ends were trimmed by 0 bases and 3 bases, with 11 bases remaining between them. In DNA form, the CDR3 reads TGTGCCAGCAGCCAAGAAGAAGGAGGATACACTGAAGCTTTCTTT. Translation gives CASSQEEGGYTEAFF.